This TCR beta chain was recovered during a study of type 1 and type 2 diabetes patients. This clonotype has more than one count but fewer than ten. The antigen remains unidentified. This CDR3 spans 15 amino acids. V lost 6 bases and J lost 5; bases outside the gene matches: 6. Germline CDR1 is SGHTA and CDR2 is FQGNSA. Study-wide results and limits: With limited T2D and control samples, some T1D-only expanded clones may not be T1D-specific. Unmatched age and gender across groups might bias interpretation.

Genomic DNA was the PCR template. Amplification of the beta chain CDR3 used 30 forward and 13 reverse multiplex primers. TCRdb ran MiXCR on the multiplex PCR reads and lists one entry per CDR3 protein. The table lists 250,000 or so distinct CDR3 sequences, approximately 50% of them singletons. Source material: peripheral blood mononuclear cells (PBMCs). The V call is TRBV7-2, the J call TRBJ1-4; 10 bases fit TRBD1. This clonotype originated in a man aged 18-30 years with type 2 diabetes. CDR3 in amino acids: CASSQGQGRNEKLFF. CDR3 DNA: TGTGCCAGCAGTCAGGGACAGGGGAGAAATGAAAAACTGTTTTTT.